This TCR beta chain was retrieved from a study of blood T cell repertoires in COVID-19. Study summary: PBMCs, B-cell-depleted T cells, or T cells were the source of the cDNA or gDNA that made up the material.

Original handling: Nucleated cell counts were estimated from reference gene primer amplification. Produced via immunoSEQ multiplex PCR; TCRdb's table is partial and in-frame only. That table furnishes V, J and clone size, whereas the DNA furnished D and trimming. Of about 150,000 clones listed, roughly nine tenths are singletons. Sequencing was done on a sample of peripheral blood. The clonotype comes from a man aged 50 or older with acute or convalescent COVID-19.

The CDR3 bases are TGTGCCAGCAGTGAGCTCGAACAGGAGACCCAGTACTTC. It codes for CASSELEQETQYF. This rearrangement joins TRBV6-1 to TRBJ2-5; D unresolved. The germline V gene encodes CDR1 MNHNS and CDR2 SASEGT. V was pared by 3 bases and J by 5 bases, with 10 bases between. The CDR3 has 13 amino acids.